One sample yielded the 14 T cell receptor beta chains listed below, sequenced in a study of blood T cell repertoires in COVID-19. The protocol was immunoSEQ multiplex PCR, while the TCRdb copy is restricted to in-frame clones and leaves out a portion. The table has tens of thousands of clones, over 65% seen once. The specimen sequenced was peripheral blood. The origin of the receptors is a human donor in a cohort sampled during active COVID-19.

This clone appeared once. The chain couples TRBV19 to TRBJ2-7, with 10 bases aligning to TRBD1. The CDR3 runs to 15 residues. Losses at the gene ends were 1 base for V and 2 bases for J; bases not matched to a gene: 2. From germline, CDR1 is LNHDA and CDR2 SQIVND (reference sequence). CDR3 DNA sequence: TGTGCCAGTAGTATAGCCGGGACAGGGGCCTACGAGCAGTACTTC. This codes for CASSIAGTGAYEQYF.

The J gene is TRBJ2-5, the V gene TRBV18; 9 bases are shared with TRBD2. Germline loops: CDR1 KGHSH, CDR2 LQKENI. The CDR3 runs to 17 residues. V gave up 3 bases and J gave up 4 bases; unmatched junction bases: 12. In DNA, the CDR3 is TGTGCCAGCTCACCGCGGCTTAGCGGGAGTTTAACAGAGACCCAGTACTTC. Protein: CASSPRLSGSLTETQYF.

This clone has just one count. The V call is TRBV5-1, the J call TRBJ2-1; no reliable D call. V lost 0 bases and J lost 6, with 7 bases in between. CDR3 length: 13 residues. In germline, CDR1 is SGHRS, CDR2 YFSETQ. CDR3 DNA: TGCGCCAGCAGCTTGGCCCAGGTCAATGAGCAGTTCTTC. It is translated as CASSLAQVNEQFF.

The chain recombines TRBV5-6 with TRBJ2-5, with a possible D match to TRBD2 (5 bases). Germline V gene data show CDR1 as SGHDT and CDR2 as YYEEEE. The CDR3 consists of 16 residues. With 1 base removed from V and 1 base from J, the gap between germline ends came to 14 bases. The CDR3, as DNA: TGTGCCAGCAGCTTGTTCCAGCGCGCGGGCCAAGAGACCCAGTACTTC. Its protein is CASSLFQRAGQETQYF.

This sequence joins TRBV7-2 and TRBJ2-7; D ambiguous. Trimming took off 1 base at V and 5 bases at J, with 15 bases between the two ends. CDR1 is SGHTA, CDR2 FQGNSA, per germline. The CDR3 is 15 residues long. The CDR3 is CASSLVAVAYDEQYF. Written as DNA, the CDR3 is TGTGCCAGCAGCTTAGTGGCCGTAGCTTACGACGAGCAGTACTTC.

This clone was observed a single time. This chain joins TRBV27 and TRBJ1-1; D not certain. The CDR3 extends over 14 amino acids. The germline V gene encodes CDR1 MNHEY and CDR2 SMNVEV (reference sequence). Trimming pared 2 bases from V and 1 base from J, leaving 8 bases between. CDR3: CASSLNSGNTEAFF. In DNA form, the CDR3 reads TGTGCCAGCAGTTTAAACTCCGGGAACACTGAAGCTTTCTTT.

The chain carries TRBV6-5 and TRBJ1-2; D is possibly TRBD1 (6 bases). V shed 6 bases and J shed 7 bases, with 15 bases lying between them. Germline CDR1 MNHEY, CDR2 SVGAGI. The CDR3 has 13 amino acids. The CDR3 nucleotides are TGTGCCAGCAGCCCCAGGGGCAAGGCTGGCTACACCTTC. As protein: CASSPRGKAGYTF.

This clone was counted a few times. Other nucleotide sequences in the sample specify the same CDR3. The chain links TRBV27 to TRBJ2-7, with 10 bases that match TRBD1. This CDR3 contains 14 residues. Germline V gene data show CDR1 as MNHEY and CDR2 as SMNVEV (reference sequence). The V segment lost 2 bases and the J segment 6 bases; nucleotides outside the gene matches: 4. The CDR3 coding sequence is TGTGCCAGCAGTTTAAGGACAGGGGGGGCCGAGCAGTACTTC. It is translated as CASSLRTGGAEQYF.

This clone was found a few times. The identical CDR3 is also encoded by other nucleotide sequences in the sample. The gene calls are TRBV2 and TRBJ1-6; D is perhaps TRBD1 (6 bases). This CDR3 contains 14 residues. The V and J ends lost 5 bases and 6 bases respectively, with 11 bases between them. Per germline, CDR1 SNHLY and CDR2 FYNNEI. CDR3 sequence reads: CASSRDRTNSPLHF. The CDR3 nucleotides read TGTGCCAGCAGTCGCGACAGGACTAATTCACCCCTCCACTTT.

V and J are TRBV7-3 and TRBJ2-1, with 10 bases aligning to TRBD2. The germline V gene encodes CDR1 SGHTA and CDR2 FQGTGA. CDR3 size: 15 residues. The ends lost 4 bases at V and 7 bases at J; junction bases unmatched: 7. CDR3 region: CASSSLAGAGNEQFF. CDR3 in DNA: TGTGCCAGCAGCTCTCTAGCGGGAGCGGGAAATGAGCAGTTCTTC.

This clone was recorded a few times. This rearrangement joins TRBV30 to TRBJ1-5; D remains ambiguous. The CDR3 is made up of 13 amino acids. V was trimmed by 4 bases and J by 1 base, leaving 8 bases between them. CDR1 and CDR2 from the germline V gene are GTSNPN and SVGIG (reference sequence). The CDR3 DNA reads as TGTGCCTGGAAGGGCGGGAGCAATCAGCCCCAGCATTTT. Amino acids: CAWKGGSNQPQHF.

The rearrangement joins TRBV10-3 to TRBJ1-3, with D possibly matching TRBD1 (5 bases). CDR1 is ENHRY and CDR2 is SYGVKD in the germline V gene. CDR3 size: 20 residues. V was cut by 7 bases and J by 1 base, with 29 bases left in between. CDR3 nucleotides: TGTGCCATCAAACCGGCCGGCCGTGGATATGGAGGGGAATCTGGAAACACCATATATTTT. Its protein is CAIKPAGRGYGGESGNTIYF.

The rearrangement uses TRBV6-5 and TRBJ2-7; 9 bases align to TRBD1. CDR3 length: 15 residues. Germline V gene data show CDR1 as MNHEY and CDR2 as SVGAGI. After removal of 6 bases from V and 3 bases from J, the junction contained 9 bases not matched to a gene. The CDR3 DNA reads TGTGCCAGCAGACTCACGGGACAGGGCAACTACGAGCAGTACTTC. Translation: CASRLTGQGNYEQYF.

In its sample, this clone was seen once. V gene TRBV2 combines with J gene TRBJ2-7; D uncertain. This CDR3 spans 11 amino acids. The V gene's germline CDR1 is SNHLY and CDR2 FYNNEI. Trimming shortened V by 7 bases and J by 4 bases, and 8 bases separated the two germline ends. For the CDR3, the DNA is TGTGCCAGCAACCTAAATTACGAGCAGTACTTC. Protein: CASNLNYEQYF.